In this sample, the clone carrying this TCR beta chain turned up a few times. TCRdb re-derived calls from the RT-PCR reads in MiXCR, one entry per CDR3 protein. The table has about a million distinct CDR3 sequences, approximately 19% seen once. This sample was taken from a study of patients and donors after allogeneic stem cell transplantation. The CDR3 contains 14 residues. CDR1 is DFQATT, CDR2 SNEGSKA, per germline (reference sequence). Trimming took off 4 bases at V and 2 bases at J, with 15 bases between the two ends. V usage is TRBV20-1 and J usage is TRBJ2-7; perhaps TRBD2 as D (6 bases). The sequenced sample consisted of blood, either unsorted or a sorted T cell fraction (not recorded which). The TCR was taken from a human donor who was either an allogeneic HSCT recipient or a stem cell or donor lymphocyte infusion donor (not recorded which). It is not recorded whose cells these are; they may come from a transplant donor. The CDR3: CSANKLAGTYEQYF. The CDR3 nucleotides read TGCAGTGCTAATAAACTAGCAGGTACCTACGAGCAGTACTTC.